A selection of T cell receptor beta chains follows, all from one sample in a study of OX40 agonist ivuxolimab in advanced cancers. Using immunoSEQ multiplex PCR, the repertoire was profiled, and TCRdb retains in-frame clones only, with some absent. The data hold over 50,000 clones, with approximately 81% observed a single time. The source material was CD4+ or CD8+ T cells sorted from blood, sampled in a trial of the OX40 agonist ivuxolimab. The receptors were gathered from an adult with an advanced solid tumor such as melanoma, head and neck, liver or kidney cancer. The CDR3 runs from the conserved cysteine through the conserved F or W. The D gene is left open where the match is weak. The size of a clone is reported for some rows only, either as once, few or many, or as a class for expanded clones.

>TRBV5-1|TRBJ2-3|.|16|.
TGCGCCAGCAGCCGCTTACTGGGGGGCGCCACAGATACGCAGTATTTT
CASSRLLGGATDTQYF
>TRBV7-3|TRBJ2-3|TRBD1|15|few
TGTGCCAGCAGCCCGAGACAGGGAGCTACAGATACGCAGTATTTT
CASSPRQGATDTQYF
>TRBV19|TRBJ1-5|TRBD1|11|once
TGTGCCAGTAGGGGAGGACAGGGGCGGCATTTT
CASRGGQGRHF
>TRBV11-2|TRBJ2-7|TRBD1|13|.
TGTGCCAGCAGCTTATACTCCCGGACAGGGGAGTACTTC
CASSLYSRTGEYF
>TRBV6-5|TRBJ2-7|.|14|.
TGTGCCAGCAGTGAAGAACCGCATTCCTACGAGCAGTACTTC
CASSEEPHSYEQYF
>TRBV5-4|TRBJ1-1|.|14|few
TGTGCCAGCAGCCGCACCGAAATGAACACTGAAGCTTTCTTT
CASSRTEMNTEAFF
>TRBV5-1|TRBJ1-2|.|14|.
TGCGCCAGCAGCTTGCCAGGAGGGGGAAGTGGCTACACCTTC
CASSLPGGGSGYTF
>TRBV28|TRBJ2-1|TRBD1|16|.
TGTGCCAGCAGTCGCCACCGGGACAGGGGAGGTAATGAGCAGTTCTTC
CASSRHRDRGGNEQFF
>TRBV19|TRBJ1-4|.|14|.
TGTGCCAGTAATTTTGCGACCATAGACGAAAAACTGTTTTTT
CASNFATIDEKLFF
>TRBV10-2|TRBJ2-5|TRBD2|17|.
TGCGCCAGCAGTGAGACCAGGACTAGCGGCTTCCAAGAGACCCAGTACTTC
CASSETRTSGFQETQYF
>TRBV5-4|TRBJ2-3|.|13|.
TGTGCCAGCAGCTTGGCCGGTCCAGATACGCAGTATTTT
CASSLAGPDTQYF
>TRBV29-1|TRBJ1-2|.|14|.
TGCAGCGTTGATGTGGGCAGTACTAACTATGGCTACACCTTC
CSVDVGSTNYGYTF
>TRBV11-3|TRBJ2-3|TRBD2|17|.
TGTGCCAGCAGCTCCTCTCCCCTAGCGGGAGCTCTAGATACGCAGTATTTT
CASSSSPLAGALDTQYF
>TRBV29-1|TRBJ1-6|TRBD1|12|.
TGCAGCGTGGGGGACAGGAACTCACCCCTCCACTTT
CSVGDRNSPLHF
>TRBV7-9|TRBJ1-4|.|13|.
TGTGCCAGCAGCGAGGCAGGGCGGGAAAAACTGTTTTTT
CASSEAGREKLFF
>TRBV9|TRBJ2-2|TRBD2|16|once
TGTGCCAGCAGCGTTGCGGGAGATCCCAACACCGGGGAGCTGTTTTTT
CASSVAGDPNTGELFF
>TRBV7-9|TRBJ1-5|TRBD1|16|.
TGTGCCAGCAGCTTAGCCGACAGGGGTCCTAATCAGCCCCAGCATTTT
CASSLADRGPNQPQHF
>TRBV11-2|TRBJ1-3|TRBD1|18|.
TGTGCCAGCAGCCCGCGACAGGGGTGGCTTCTCTCTGGAAACACCATATATTTT
CASSPRQGWLLSGNTIYF
>TRBV4-2|TRBJ2-3|TRBD2|17|once
TGTGCCAGCAGCCAAGTCCTAGCGGGAGCAGGCACAGATACGCAGTATTTT
CASSQVLAGAGTDTQYF
>TRBV25-1|TRBJ2-3|.|12|.
TGTGCCAGCACTAGGAGTTCAGATACGCAGTATTTT
CASTRSSDTQYF